This TCR beta chain was sequenced during a study of T cell changes during pregnancy in multiple sclerosis. In its sample, this clone was seen a few times. The germline V and J ends were trimmed by 6 bases and 2 bases, with 13 bases remaining between them. The CDR3 is 14 residues long. Looked up from germline, CDR1 is MDHEN and CDR2 is SYDVKM. Clones were read by immunoSEQ multiplex PCR, and TCRdb kept only the in-frame ones, dropping some. Here the sample spans roughly 38,000 clones, about 90% being singletons. The sample was CD4+ T cells from peripheral blood mononuclear cells, taken after pregnancy. The chain is built from TRBV28 and TRBJ1-1; TRBD1 might be the D (5 bases). The TCR sequence derives from a female donor in good health, enrolled as a control in a pregnancy study. CDR3 coding DNA: TGTGCCAGCAGCCCCACGGGGGTAAACACTGAAGCTTTCTTT. Translation: CASSPTGVNTEAFF.